What follows describes a single T cell receptor (beta chain). The antigen is unknown. These data originate in a study of cytomegalovirus exposure and HLA in healthy donors. Looking at the study overall: An earlier analysis found fewer than 120 million unique TCR beta sequences from about 190 million T cells. General study findings and limits: A previous analysis found most TCR beta V segments productive roughly 87% or roughly 30% of the time.

This CDR3 comprises 16 residues. CDR1 and CDR2 from the germline V gene are GTSNPN and SVGIG (reference sequence). Trimming removed 4 bases at V and 7 bases at J, with 20 bases between. The PCR ran on 60 Vbeta and 13 Jbeta primers. Assay used: immunoSEQ multiplex PCR; TCRdb lists only in-frame clones, some missing. The sample includes roughly 120,000 clones, around 72% of them seen just once. The sample was PBMCs. The TCR sequence derives from a middle-aged woman in good health and CMV-seropositive. The rearrangement joins TRBV30 to TRBJ1-6; D may be TRBD1 (5 bases). CDR3 in DNA: TGTGCCTGGATCCCAAAATCCGACAGTGCCAATTCACCCCTCCACTTT. This codes for CAWIPKSDSANSPLHF.